This paragraph covers one T cell receptor beta chain sequence. The antigen remains undetermined. This sample stems from a study of cytomegalovirus exposure and HLA in healthy donors. This CDR3 has 17 amino acids. V dropped 2 bases and J dropped 1 base, with 17 bases sitting between them. CDR1 and CDR2 (germline): MGHRA, YSYEKL. Profiled with immunoSEQ multiplex PCR; TCRdb holds only in-frame clones, not every one. The table shows more than 95,000 clones, with approximately 91% occurring only once. Study-wide findings and caveats: Most sequenced TCRs were rare (though some public TCRs occurred in many donors). TCR clusters originating in the first cohort tended to co-occur in the roughly 120 validation repertoires, according to a later analysis.

The sequence was collected from a young woman in good health and CMV-seronegative. The V gene is TRBV4-1, the J gene TRBJ2-5; D is perhaps TRBD1 (5 bases). The specimen sequenced was PBMCs. The CDR3 protein is CASSQPVAGHSQETQYF. The DNA for the CDR3 is TGCGCCAGCAGCCAACCAGTCGCCGGACACTCCCAAGAGACCCAGTACTTC.